Presented here are 18 T cell receptor beta chains from one specimen sequenced in a study of EBV T-cell therapy then PD-1 blockade in nasopharyngeal carcinoma. The treatment is: AdE1-LMPpoly-expanded autologous EBV-specific T-cell therapy followed by anti-PD-1 nivolumab. Sequencing used immunoSEQ multiplex PCR; TCRdb keeps in-frame clones, though not all of them. This table has roughly 22,000 clones, approximately 83% appearing once. What these receptors recognize is not known. The material sequenced was CD8+ T cells from blood, taken at day -245 from a patient whose treatment included autologous EBV-specific T cells and nivolumab. These receptor sequences come from a man in his forties with nasopharyngeal carcinoma.

The chain uses TRBV6-5 and TRBJ2-7, with D maybe TRBD2 (6 bases). Trimming removed 2 bases from V and 3 bases from J, with 11 bases in between. Germline V gene data show CDR1 as MNHEY and CDR2 as SVGAGI. This CDR3 is built from 14 residues. The CDR3 DNA is TGTGCCAGCAGTTACGGGAAGGGAGGCTACGAGCAGTACTTC. This sequence encodes CASSYGKGGYEQYF.

This clone was seen just once. The gene calls are TRBV7-9 and TRBJ1-2, with 8 bases identical to TRBD1. This CDR3 has 15 amino acids. The germline V gene encodes CDR1 SEHNR and CDR2 FQNEAQ (reference sequence). V was clipped by 3 bases and J by 3 bases; unmatched bases: 6. The CDR3 sequence: CASSFAGGSHYGYTF. The CDR3 nucleotides read TGTGCCAGCAGCTTCGCAGGGGGCTCACACTATGGCTACACCTTC.

The V call is TRBV6-1, the J call TRBJ1-3, with TRBD1 matching 9 bases. The CDR3 has 15 residues. J was trimmed by 4 bases and V by 1 base; bases with no gene match: 2. Per germline, CDR1 MNHNS and CDR2 SASEGT. This CDR3 reads CASSEGTGEGNTIYF. The DNA for the CDR3 is TGTGCCAGCAGTGAAGGGACAGGGGAAGGAAACACCATATATTTT.

The chain has TRBV6-5 and TRBJ1-1, with TRBD1 as a possible D gene (6 bases). Germline loops: CDR1 MNHEY, CDR2 SVGAGI. This CDR3 spans 14 amino acids. The V gene lost 0 bases and the J gene lost 4 bases, with 9 bases spanning the gap. The CDR3 region is CASSYSVGGTEAFF. The CDR3 DNA is TGTGCCAGCAGTTACTCGGTAGGGGGCACTGAAGCTTTCTTT.

The chain employs TRBV5-5 and TRBJ1-1; perhaps TRBD1 as D (5 bases). There are 14 residues in the CDR3. CDR1 is SGHKS, CDR2 YYEKEE, per germline (reference sequence). Trimming removed 2 bases from V and 0 bases from J, with 8 bases in between. The CDR3 DNA follows: TGTGCCAGCAGCTTTGGGGCGATGAACACTGAAGCTTTCTTT. Its translation: CASSFGAMNTEAFF.

The chain has TRBV7-9 and TRBJ1-4; 8 bases agree with TRBD1. The CDR3 extends over 14 amino acids. Germline CDR1 and CDR2: SEHNR and FQNEAQ (reference sequence). With V trimmed by 7 bases and J by 7 bases, 8 bases remained unmatched. The CDR3 DNA reads TGTGCCAGCACCCCATACAGGGGGAGTGAAAAACTGTTTTTT. Translation: CASTPYRGSEKLFF.

This clone has just one count. The chain recombines TRBV30 with TRBJ2-7; D is unclear. The CDR3 is 15 amino acids. Trimming shortened V by 3 bases and J by 6 bases, and 21 bases separated the two germline ends. Per germline, CDR1 GTSNPN and CDR2 SVGIG (reference sequence). The CDR3 reads CAWSYYKERFGEQYF. The CDR3 DNA reads as TGTGCCTGGAGCTACTACAAGGAGAGATTCGGCGAGCAGTACTTC.

The chain employs TRBV18 and TRBJ1-1; TRBD1 agrees at 8 bases. CDR1 KGHSH and CDR2 LQKENI come from the germline V gene. Unmatched junction bases numbered 9, after V lost 5 bases and J lost 1 base. The CDR3 runs 16 residues. CDR3 sequence (DNA): TGTGCCAGCTCATCCACACCGGGACAGGAGAACACTGAAGCTTTCTTT. Its protein is CASSSTPGQENTEAFF.

J is TRBJ1-1 and V is TRBV9; 11 bases are shared with TRBD1. The germline V gene has CDR1 SGDLS and CDR2 YYNGEE. The CDR3 has 15 residues. Trimming cost V 4 bases and J 5 bases; bases outside gene matches: 7. The CDR3 DNA follows: TGTGCCAGCAGCCCTGGACAGGGGGCGCGGACTGAAGCTTTCTTT. Translating it yields CASSPGQGARTEAFF.

This sequence joins TRBV6-1 and TRBJ2-7; 7 nucleotides align to TRBD1. V trimming: 1 base; J trimming: 5 bases; junction bases outside the gene matches: 5. This CDR3 spans 14 amino acids. Germline lookup yields CDR1 MNHNS and CDR2 SASEGT. The CDR3 DNA is TGTGCCAGCAGTGAAGGACAGGGTATCGACGAGCAGTACTTC. It is translated as CASSEGQGIDEQYF.

The V gene is TRBV11-2, the J gene TRBJ2-4; TRBD1 is a possible D gene (5 bases). The V and J ends lost 2 bases and 7 bases respectively, with 9 bases between them. CDR1 and CDR2 from the germline V gene are SGHAT and FQNNGV. The CDR3 has 13 amino acids. CDR3 protein: CASSLQGYNIQYF. CDR3 coding DNA: TGTGCCAGCAGCTTACAGGGATATAACATTCAGTACTTC.

This sequence joins TRBV5-4 and TRBJ1-2; TRBD1 agrees at 7 bases. V was clipped by 4 bases and J by 5 bases; unmatched bases: 8. Germline V gene data show CDR1 as SGHNT and CDR2 as YYREEE (reference sequence). CDR3 size: 14 residues. CDR3 nucleotide sequence: TGTGCCAGCAGCACTCAAGACAGGGTTTATGGCTACACCTTC. Amino acids: CASSTQDRVYGYTF.

This clone was detected only once. The rearrangement uses TRBV6-2 or TRBV6-3 and TRBJ2-3; 14 bases fit TRBD2. The CDR3 loop spans 15 amino acids. The junction had 1 base not matched to a gene; V was cut back by 4 bases and J by 4 bases. The V gene's germline CDR1 is MNHEY and CDR2 SVGEGT. CDR3 DNA sequence: TGTGCCAGCAGTTGGACTAGCGGGGGGCCAGATACGCAGTATTTT. Amino acids: CASSWTSGGPDTQYF.

V usage is TRBV2 and J usage is TRBJ2-5; D not resolved. CDR1 and CDR2 (germline): SNHLY, FYNNEI. This CDR3 comprises 10 residues. V lost 10 bases and J lost 9, with 12 bases in between. The CDR3 sequence is CANRGRAQYF. CDR3 nucleotides: TGTGCCAACCGAGGTAGGGCCCAGTACTTC.

CDR3 DNA sequence: TGTGCCAGCAGCTTACCCTCCACGAGTGGGCAGGAAAACACAGATACGCAGTATTTT. Residues: CASSLPSTSGQENTDTQYF. The genes are TRBV7-2 and TRBJ2-3; D ambiguous. CDR3 size: 19 residues. In germline, CDR1 is SGHTA, CDR2 FQGNSA. The V end was cut by 2 bases, the J end by 2 bases, with 23 bases between.

This clone is medium-sized. The chain links TRBV6-4 to TRBJ2-1, with TRBD2 matching over 11 bases. Trimming removed 4 bases from V and 5 bases from J; junction bases left unmatched: 4. Germline V CDR1 and CDR2: MRHNA, SNTAGT. CDR3 size: 15 residues. Written as DNA, the CDR3 is TGTGCCAGCAGTGTACTAGCGGGGGCAAACAATGAGCAGTTCTTC. Translation gives CASSVLAGANNEQFF.

The chain combines TRBV4-1 with TRBJ2-3; D uncertain. Trimming removed 2 bases at V and 1 base at J, with 13 bases between. CDR1 MGHRA and CDR2 YSYEKL come from the germline V gene. CDR3 length: 16 residues. The CDR3 here is CASSQSRALGTDTQYF. CDR3 DNA: TGCGCCAGCAGCCAATCTAGGGCCTTGGGCACAGATACGCAGTATTTT.

The V call is TRBV6-1, the J call TRBJ2-7; the match to TRBD2 covers 8 bases. This CDR3 contains 16 residues. Germline CDR1 MNHNS, CDR2 SASEGT. The ends lost 0 bases at V and 2 bases at J; junction bases unmatched: 6. CDR3 protein: CASSEAQGGGPYEQYF. The CDR3 DNA reads TGTGCCAGCAGTGAAGCGCAAGGCGGGGGGCCCTACGAGCAGTACTTC.